The 27 T cell receptor beta chains below all came from one sample that was sequenced in a study of immune evolution from preneoplasia to lung adenocarcinoma. Generated by immunoSEQ multiplex PCR, the TCRdb table keeps only in-frame clones and is missing some. The table lists approximately 4,300 clones, 65% to 90% of them singletons. Sequenced input: FFPE minimally invasive lung adenocarcinoma tissue. The receptor source for this set is a person between 60 and 70 years old with lung adenocarcinoma.

The chain uses TRBV6-5 and TRBJ2-2; D may be TRBD2 (6 bases). Germline CDR1 is MNHEY and CDR2 is SVGAGI. This CDR3 has 14 amino acids. V lost 6 bases, J lost 7 bases, and 15 bases lay in between. In DNA, the CDR3 is TGTGCCAGCAGCCGGGGTCGGGGGATCGGGGAGCTGTTTTTT. It is translated as CASSRGRGIGELFF.

This clone has only a few counts. The CDR3 loop is CSVPKQTNTEAFF. CDR3 in DNA: TGCAGCGTCCCGAAACAGACGAACACTGAAGCTTTCTTT. This chain uses TRBV29-1 with TRBJ1-1; D uncertain. Germline V gene sequence: CDR1 SQVTM, CDR2 ANQGSEA. This CDR3 has 13 residues. Trimming stripped 6 bases from V and 1 base from J, with 12 bases between.

This chain links TRBV11-2 with TRBJ2-3, with 7 bases matching TRBD1. Germline V gene data show CDR1 as SGHAT and CDR2 as FQNNGV. There are 15 residues in the CDR3. The V gene end was trimmed by 6 bases and the J gene end by 2 bases; junction bases not matched to a gene: 8. CDR3 coding DNA: TGTGCCAGCAGAATAAAGGGGGCGATCACAGATACGCAGTATTTT. It is translated as CASRIKGAITDTQYF.

V usage is TRBV28 and J usage is TRBJ1-5; D is uncertain. Germline loops: CDR1 MDHEN, CDR2 SYDVKM. This CDR3 is 14 amino acids long. The ends were cut back, 2 bases at V and 0 bases at J, with 5 bases in the middle. The CDR3 region has the DNA TGTGCCAGCAGTTTAGGTCCTAGCAATCAGCCCCAGCATTTT. It translates to CASSLGPSNQPQHF.

CDR3 coding DNA: TGCAGCGTTGACAACTCTGGGGCCAACGTCCTGACTTTC. This codes for CSVDNSGANVLTF. The chain links TRBV29-1 to TRBJ2-6, with D unresolved. Trimming left V 3 bases short and J 0 bases short, with 3 bases between. This CDR3 region has 13 residues. Germline V gene sequence: CDR1 SQVTM, CDR2 ANQGSEA. Combining the CDR3 with reference TRBV29-1 and TRBJ2-6 gives the whole variable domain SAVISQKPSRDICQRGTSLTIQCQVDSQVTMMFWYRQQPGQSLTLIATANQGSEATYESGFVIDKFPISRPNLTFSTLTVSNMSPEDSSIYLCSVDNSGANVLTFGAGSRLTVL.

V gene TRBV29-1 combines with J gene TRBJ2-3, with D hard to call. CDR1 is SQVTM, CDR2 ANQGSEA, per germline. There are 13 residues in the CDR3. The V gene lost 5 bases and the J gene lost 1 base, with 10 bases spanning the gap. The DNA of the CDR3 is TGCAGCGTTTTTCACACAGGCACAGATACGCAGTATTTT. Translated: CSVFHTGTDTQYF.

V gene TRBV28 combines with J gene TRBJ1-1; TRBD1 is a possible D gene (6 bases). The CDR3 contains 12 residues. Per the germline V gene, CDR1 is MDHEN and CDR2 is SYDVKM. Trimming removed 6 bases from V and 9 bases from J, with 14 bases in between. CDR3 protein: CASSENRVQAFF. The CDR3 bases are TGTGCCAGCAGCGAGAACAGGGTCCAAGCTTTCTTT.

This chain connects TRBV7-8 to TRBJ2-2, with 8 nucleotides matching TRBD2. Germline V CDR1 and CDR2: SGHVS, FQNEAQ. The CDR3 sequence is 15 residues long. V shed 5 bases and J 9 bases; nucleotides not matched to a gene: 11. The CDR3 DNA sequence: TGTGCCAGCAGCACTCCGGGGACTAGTATGCGGGAGCTGTTTTTT. Translated, it gives CASSTPGTSMRELFF.

This chain connects TRBV5-4 to TRBJ2-1; 8 positions match TRBD2. CDR3 length: 16 residues. J was trimmed by 6 bases and V by 4 bases; bases with no gene match: 12. CDR1 and CDR2 from the germline V gene are SGHNT and YYREEE (reference sequence). CDR3 sequence (DNA): TGTGCCAGCAGCCCGAGCTCAGGGGCGGGAGGCAATGAGCAGTTCTTC. It is translated as CASSPSSGAGGNEQFF. Based on the CDR3 plus reference TRBV5-4 and TRBJ2-1, the full variable domain is ETGVTQSPTHLIKTRGQQVTLRCSSQSGHNTVSWYQQALGQGPQFIFQYYREEENGRGNFPPRFSGLQFPNYSSELNVNALELDDSALYLCASSPSSGAGGNEQFFGPGTRLTVL.

V and J are TRBV6-5 and TRBJ1-5; TRBD1 agrees at 7 bases. Per the germline V gene, CDR1 is MNHEY and CDR2 is SVGAGI. V lost 3 bases, J lost 5 bases, and 7 bases stayed unmatched. The length of the CDR3 is 15 residues. CDR3: CASSYTSGTDQPQHF. As DNA, the CDR3 is TGTGCCAGCAGTTATACCTCCGGGACAGATCAGCCCCAGCATTTT.

The J gene is TRBJ2-7, the V gene TRBV28; D gene ambiguous. V lost 6 bases and J lost 4, with 13 bases in between. This CDR3 spans 13 amino acids. Germline CDR1 is MDHEN and CDR2 is SYDVKM. CDR3 amino acids: CASSPAESYEQYF. CDR3 DNA sequence: TGTGCCAGCAGCCCCGCGGAAAGTTACGAGCAGTACTTC.

The rearrangement uses TRBV2 and TRBJ2-1; 16 bases align to TRBD2. This CDR3 spans 18 amino acids. Trimming at V came to 8 bases and at J to 2 bases, leaving 9 bases not matched to a gene. In germline, CDR1 is SNHLY, CDR2 FYNNEI. The CDR3 is CASQGGTSGRGAYNEQFF. For the CDR3, the DNA is TGTGCCAGCCAGGGAGGGACTAGCGGGAGGGGAGCCTACAATGAGCAGTTCTTC.

The chain carries TRBV5-4 and TRBJ2-5, with TRBD2 matching 10 bases. The J call is doubtful: the DNA matches TRBJ2-7 better. The germline gives CDR1 SGHNT, CDR2 YYREEE (reference sequence). This CDR3 spans 15 amino acids. In nucleotides, the CDR3 is TGTGCCAGCAGCGCGAGGACTAGCGGAAAATACGAGCAGTACTTC. This codes for CASSARTSGKYEQYF.

The chain joins TRBV28 to TRBJ2-1; D not certain. V was pared by 6 bases and J by 4 bases, with 16 bases between. CDR3 length equals 15 residues. Looked up from germline, CDR1 is MDHEN and CDR2 is SYDVKM. The CDR3 DNA reads TGTGCCAGCAGCTCCGCGCTATCTGGTTACAATGAGCAGTTCTTC. This sequence encodes CASSSALSGYNEQFF. The full variable domain, completed using reference TRBV28 and TRBJ2-1, is DVKVTQSSRYLVKRTGEKVFLECVQDMDHENMFWYRQDPGLGLRLIYFSYDVKMKEKGDIPEGYSVSREKKERFSLILESASTNQTSMYLCASSSALSGYNEQFFGPGTRLTVL.

The CDR3 DNA sequence: TGTGCCAGCTCACCATCCCGGACTACTCCTTACAATGAGCAGTTCTTC. The encoded protein is CASSPSRTTPYNEQFF. The V gene is TRBV18, the J gene TRBJ2-1; D possibly corresponds to TRBD2 (6 bases). V was shortened by 2 bases and J by 4 bases, with 15 bases between the two germline ends. This CDR3 spans 16 amino acids. Germline loops: CDR1 KGHSH, CDR2 LQKENI.

J is TRBJ1-1 and V is TRBV5-1; 9 bases agree with TRBD1. CDR3 size: 17 residues. V lost 3 bases to trimming and J lost 0 bases; unmatched junction nucleotides: 9. Germline V CDR1 and CDR2: SGHRS, YFSETQ. Written as DNA, the CDR3 is TGCGCCAGCAGCTCAGGTCCGGGACAGGGCATGAACACTGAAGCTTTCTTT. Its protein is CASSSGPGQGMNTEAFF.

This clone was found once. This rearrangement joins TRBV4-1 to TRBJ1-1, with no clear D. The germline CDR1 and CDR2 sequences are MGHRA and YSYEKL. Trimming stripped 4 bases from V and 0 bases from J, with 9 bases between. CDR3 length: 14 amino acids. This CDR3 reads CASSREIMNTEAFF. The CDR3 coding sequence is TGCGCCAGCAGCCGTGAGATCATGAACACTGAAGCTTTCTTT.

The chain couples TRBV6-6 to TRBJ1-3; TRBD1 might be the D (6 bases). Germline values: CDR1 MNHNY, CDR2 SVGAGI (reference sequence). The CDR3 sequence is 15 residues long. V lost 5 bases and J lost 3, with 14 bases in between. The CDR3 coding sequence is TGTGCCAGCAGTGCGATGATAGGGGGTGGAAACACCATATATTTT. This translates into CASSAMIGGGNTIYF.

Here the CDR3 reads CASRYRLASYEQYF. Here the CDR3 DNA reads TGTGCCAGCAGGTATCGACTAGCTTCCTACGAGCAGTACTTC. The chain carries TRBV28 and TRBJ2-7; 7 nucleotides match TRBD2. Germline assignment: CDR1 MDHEN and CDR2 SYDVKM. With 6 bases clipped from V and 1 base from J, the junction kept 6 bases outside the gene matches. This CDR3 has 14 amino acids.

The chain couples TRBV5-1 to TRBJ2-5; D remains unclear. Trimming cost V 0 bases and J 2 bases, with 11 bases left between them. The CDR3 totals 15 residues. Germline V CDR1 and CDR2: SGHRS, YFSETQ. The CDR3 loop is CASSLVAGPQETQYF. The CDR3 bases are TGCGCCAGCAGCTTGGTGGCAGGTCCTCAAGAGACCCAGTACTTC.

This clone was picked up a small number of times. The CDR3 is CASSLEGPLEGTEAFF. DNA of the CDR3: TGCGCCAGCAGCTTGGAAGGTCCCCTGGAGGGCACTGAAGCTTTCTTT. This chain connects TRBV5-1 to TRBJ1-1; D remains unclear. There are 16 residues in the CDR3. V was pared by 0 bases and J by 4 bases, with 16 bases between. The germline CDR1 and CDR2 sequences are SGHRS and YFSETQ.

The CDR3 here is CASSIPTGELFF. The CDR3 nucleotides read TGTGCCAGTAGTATCCCGACCGGGGAGCTGTTTTTT. This chain connects TRBV19 to TRBJ2-2; D is uncertain. CDR3 size: 12 residues. Germline V gene data show CDR1 as LNHDA and CDR2 as SQIVND (reference sequence). V dropped 3 bases and J dropped 5 bases, with 4 bases sitting between them.

The chain has TRBV28 and TRBJ1-1; D gene ambiguous. Germline assignment: CDR1 MDHEN and CDR2 SYDVKM. The CDR3 is 14 amino acids. V dropped 5 bases and J dropped 0 bases, with 10 bases sitting between them. CDR3 nucleotide sequence: TGTGCCAGCAGTCCTGGACGGATGAACACTGAAGCTTTCTTT. This sequence encodes CASSPGRMNTEAFF. Together with reference TRBV28 and TRBJ1-1, the CDR3 gives the full variable domain: DVKVTQSSRYLVKRTGEKVFLECVQDMDHENMFWYRQDPGLGLRLIYFSYDVKMKEKGDIPEGYSVSREKKERFSLILESASTNQTSMYLCASSPGRMNTEAFFGQGTRLTVV.

This chain uses TRBV2 with TRBJ1-2; 8 nucleotides align to TRBD1. V was clipped by 4 bases and J by 4 bases; unmatched bases: 8. The germline V gene encodes CDR1 SNHLY and CDR2 FYNNEI. This CDR3 is 15 amino acids long. The CDR3 loop reads CASSGQGAQSYGYTF. For the CDR3, the DNA is TGTGCCAGCAGTGGGCAGGGGGCGCAGAGCTATGGCTACACCTTC.

This chain joins TRBV5-1 and TRBJ2-3; no reliable D call. V lost 0 bases, J lost 7 bases, and 15 bases lay in between. There are 15 residues in the CDR3. Germline V gene sequence: CDR1 SGHRS, CDR2 YFSETQ. The CDR3 sequence is CASSLGASPNYTQYF. The CDR3 DNA is TGCGCCAGCAGCTTGGGTGCTTCACCCAATTATACGCAGTATTTT.

This clone appeared a few times. J is TRBJ2-3 and V is TRBV2; no clear D gene. The CDR3 runs to 11 residues. Germline V CDR1 and CDR2: SNHLY, FYNNEI. V lost 7 bases, J lost 2 bases, and 4 bases lay in between. The CDR3 region is CASKDTDTQYF. The CDR3 region has the DNA TGTGCCAGCAAGGACACAGATACGCAGTATTTT.

The chain uses TRBV28 and TRBJ2-1, with D possibly matching TRBD2 (7 bases). CDR1 is MDHEN and CDR2 is SYDVKM in the germline V gene. CDR3 size: 19 residues. V lost 1 base and J lost 4, with 23 bases in between. CDR3 in DNA: TGTGCCAGCAGTTTATATGCGTTTAAGGGGGGGATTGGTTACAATGAGCAGTTCTTC. It specifies CASSLYAFKGGIGYNEQFF.